At least ten counts were recorded for the clone carrying this TCR beta chain. Antigen unknown. The entry originates in a study of neurological immune-mediated disorders. Regarding the study as a whole: There was no clinical or MRI feature that was associated with the multiple sclerosis repertoire cluster.

One entry per CDR3 protein results from TCRdb running MiXCR on the 5' RACE reads. Of roughly 74,000 distinct CDR3 sequences listed, 5.2% are singletons. Looked up from germline, CDR1 is LGHNA and CDR2 is YSLEER. The length of the CDR3 is 15 residues. The V and J ends lost 2 bases and 2 bases, in that order; junction bases with no gene match: 2. The V call is TRBV4-3, the J call TRBJ1-3, with 8 bases matching TRBD1. The receptor was isolated from a man aged 18 to 30 with multiple sclerosis. Specimen: PBMCs. CDR3: CASSQSTGAGNTIYF. CDR3 DNA: TGCGCCAGCAGCCAATCGACAGGGGCTGGAAACACCATATATTTT.